The rows below give T cell receptor beta chains drawn from one sample of a study of T cells after yellow fever vaccination. TCRdb used MiXCR to reprocess the 5' RACE reads, holding one entry per CDR3 protein. The repertoire holds about 250,000 distinct CDR3 sequences, with over 3% as singletons. This specimen consisted of PBMCs, obtained 15 days after the yellow fever booster vaccination. The receptors were gathered from a man aged 18 to 29 who received the YFV17D yellow fever vaccine. CDR3s include the opening cysteine and the closing phenylalanine or tryptophan. Fields, in order: clone size, J gene, V gene, D gene, CDR3 protein, CDR3 DNA. D genes are given only for firm matches. Rows may omit the clone size; those that give it use once, few, many or a size class.

abundance: few
j_gene: TRBJ1-3
v_gene: TRBV7-2
d_gene: NA
CDR3aa: CASSLDVSLSGNTIYF
CDR3nt: TGTGCCAGCAGCTTAGACGTCTCGCTCTCTGGAAACACCATATATTTT

abundance: many
j_gene: TRBJ1-1
v_gene: TRBV20-1
d_gene: NA
CDR3aa: CSLHSPTGKTNTEAFF
CDR3nt: TGCAGCCTTCACTCACCTACAGGGAAAACGAACACTGAAGCTTTCTTT

abundance: many
j_gene: TRBJ2-7
v_gene: TRBV10-3
d_gene: NA
CDR3aa: CAISESDSTYEQYF
CDR3nt: TGTGCCATCAGTGAGTCTGACAGTACCTACGAGCAGTACTTC

abundance: many
j_gene: TRBJ2-3
v_gene: TRBV12-3/TRBV12-4
d_gene: NA
CDR3aa: CASSFGGGDGDTQYF
CDR3nt: TGTGCCAGCAGTTTTGGAGGGGGGGATGGAGATACGCAGTATTTT

abundance: few
j_gene: TRBJ2-7
v_gene: TRBV25-1
d_gene: TRBD2
CDR3aa: CASSERPSGGGSYEQYF
CDR3nt: TGTGCCAGCAGTGAACGTCCTAGCGGGGGGGGCTCCTACGAGCAGTACTTC

abundance: many
j_gene: TRBJ2-1
v_gene: TRBV28
d_gene: NA
CDR3aa: CASSRQGTYNEQFF
CDR3nt: TGTGCCAGCAGTCGGCAGGGGACCTACAATGAGCAGTTCTTC

abundance: many
j_gene: TRBJ2-1
v_gene: TRBV7-2
d_gene: NA
CDR3aa: CASSPQENEQFF
CDR3nt: TGTGCCAGCAGCCCGCAGGAGAATGAGCAGTTCTTC

abundance: many
j_gene: TRBJ1-6
v_gene: TRBV5-1
d_gene: NA
CDR3aa: CASSDDTSPNSPLHF
CDR3nt: TGCGCCAGCAGCGACGACACCTCGCCAAATTCACCCCTCCACTTT

abundance: many
j_gene: TRBJ2-2
v_gene: TRBV4-1
d_gene: NA
CDR3aa: CASSQEGLRPSGELFF
CDR3nt: TGCGCCAGCAGCCAAGAGGGACTCCGACCTTCCGGGGAGCTGTTTTTT

abundance: many
j_gene: TRBJ2-1
v_gene: TRBV12-3/TRBV12-4
d_gene: TRBD2
CDR3aa: CASILQGLAGNNEQFF
CDR3nt: TGTGCCAGCATCCTCCAAGGGCTAGCGGGTAACAATGAGCAGTTCTTC

abundance: NA
j_gene: TRBJ2-3
v_gene: TRBV7-2
d_gene: NA
CDR3aa: CASSPRAPSTDTQYF
CDR3nt: TGTGCCAGCAGCCCCCGGGCTCCGAGCACAGATACGCAGTATTTT

abundance: NA
j_gene: TRBJ1-5
v_gene: TRBV5-1
d_gene: NA
CDR3aa: CASSLGIGQGGQPQHF
CDR3nt: TGCGCCAGCAGCTTGGGGATAGGACAAGGGGGTCAGCCCCAGCATTTT

abundance: many
j_gene: TRBJ2-1
v_gene: TRBV7-3
d_gene: NA
CDR3aa: CASSINMAGKQFF
CDR3nt: TGTGCCAGCAGTATTAACATGGCGGGGAAGCAGTTCTTC

abundance: many
j_gene: TRBJ1-3
v_gene: TRBV7-2
d_gene: TRBD1
CDR3aa: CASSQTGFPIYF
CDR3nt: TGTGCCAGCAGCCAGACAGGGTTCCCCATATATTTT

abundance: many
j_gene: TRBJ1-2
v_gene: TRBV24-1
d_gene: TRBD1
CDR3aa: CATSVHRGRSFYGYTF
CDR3nt: TGTGCCACCAGTGTCCACAGGGGGCGAAGCTTCTATGGCTACACCTTC

abundance: many
j_gene: TRBJ1-1
v_gene: TRBV7-2
d_gene: NA
CDR3aa: CASSFDRSNTEAFF
CDR3nt: TGTGCCAGCAGCTTTGACAGATCGAACACTGAAGCTTTCTTT

abundance: many
j_gene: TRBJ2-5
v_gene: TRBV20-1
d_gene: NA
CDR3aa: CSAGLVPAGETQYF
CDR3nt: TGCAGTGCCGGCCTCGTTCCCGCGGGGGAGACCCAGTACTTC

abundance: many
j_gene: TRBJ2-3
v_gene: TRBV5-6
d_gene: NA
CDR3aa: CASSLLTALQYF
CDR3nt: TGTGCCAGCAGCTTGTTGACCGCGCTGCAGTATTTT

abundance: many
j_gene: TRBJ1-1
v_gene: TRBV5-1
d_gene: NA
CDR3aa: CASSLAGGDPEAFF
CDR3nt: TGCGCCAGCAGCTTGGCCGGGGGGGACCCTGAAGCTTTCTTT

abundance: few
j_gene: TRBJ2-1
v_gene: TRBV19
d_gene: TRBD1
CDR3aa: CASSVGLLQGVQFF
CDR3nt: TGTGCCAGTAGTGTCGGATTATTACAGGGGGTACAGTTCTTC

abundance: many
j_gene: TRBJ2-1
v_gene: TRBV18
d_gene: NA
CDR3aa: CASSPPRRPFSSYNEQFF
CDR3nt: TGTGCCAGCTCACCACCGAGGAGGCCCTTTAGCTCCTACAATGAGCAGTTCTTC

abundance: many
j_gene: TRBJ1-4
v_gene: TRBV5-6
d_gene: TRBD1
CDR3aa: CASSLDRGGEKLFF
CDR3nt: TGTGCCAGCAGCTTGGACAGGGGGGGTGAAAAACTGTTTTTT

abundance: many
j_gene: TRBJ2-6
v_gene: TRBV9
d_gene: TRBD1
CDR3aa: CASSVTGTNVLTF
CDR3nt: TGTGCCAGCAGCGTGACAGGGACCAACGTCCTGACTTTC

abundance: many
j_gene: TRBJ1-1
v_gene: TRBV7-2
d_gene: NA
CDR3aa: CASSSDETRATEAFF
CDR3nt: TGTGCCAGCAGCTCGGACGAAACCAGGGCCACTGAAGCTTTCTTT

abundance: many
j_gene: TRBJ2-5
v_gene: TRBV5-1
d_gene: TRBD1
CDR3aa: CASRGTGETQYF
CDR3nt: TGCGCCAGCAGAGGGACAGGCGAGACCCAGTACTTC

abundance: many
j_gene: TRBJ1-4
v_gene: TRBV7-2
d_gene: NA
CDR3aa: CASSSFQGEKLFF
CDR3nt: TGTGCCAGCAGCTCATTCCAGGGCGAAAAACTGTTTTTT

abundance: many
j_gene: TRBJ1-2
v_gene: TRBV5-1
d_gene: NA
CDR3aa: CASSLAFGSRKYGYTF
CDR3nt: TGCGCCAGCAGCTTGGCCTTTGGATCTCGGAAGTATGGCTACACCTTC

abundance: many
j_gene: TRBJ2-7
v_gene: TRBV7-2
d_gene: NA
CDR3aa: CASSYQLYYEQYF
CDR3nt: TGTGCCAGCAGTTACCAGTTATACTACGAGCAGTACTTC

abundance: many
j_gene: TRBJ2-2
v_gene: TRBV6-6
d_gene: TRBD1
CDR3aa: CASRPGQGSWNTGELFF
CDR3nt: TGTGCCAGCAGACCGGGACAGGGATCATGGAACACCGGGGAGCTGTTTTTT

abundance: many
j_gene: TRBJ1-4
v_gene: TRBV9
d_gene: NA
CDR3aa: CASSLNTGGISEKLFF
CDR3nt: TGTGCCAGCAGCCTCAACACTGGAGGGATCAGCGAAAAACTGTTTTTT

abundance: many
j_gene: TRBJ1-1
v_gene: TRBV5-1
d_gene: TRBD1
CDR3aa: CASSLGDSRPEAFF
CDR3nt: TGCGCCAGCAGCTTGGGGGACAGCAGACCTGAAGCTTTCTTT

abundance: many
j_gene: TRBJ1-5
v_gene: TRBV2
d_gene: TRBD1
CDR3aa: CASSAQGAGSNQPQHF
CDR3nt: TGTGCCAGCAGTGCGCAGGGGGCGGGAAGCAATCAGCCCCAGCATTTT

abundance: many
j_gene: TRBJ1-4
v_gene: TRBV5-6
d_gene: NA
CDR3aa: CASSLREAGKLFF
CDR3nt: TGTGCCAGCAGCTTGAGGGAGGCCGGAAAACTGTTTTTT

abundance: NA
j_gene: TRBJ1-2
v_gene: TRBV12-3/TRBV12-4
d_gene: NA
CDR3aa: CASSLRVGMNGYTF
CDR3nt: TGTGCCAGCAGTCTCCGGGTCGGGATGAATGGCTACACCTTC

abundance: many
j_gene: TRBJ2-7
v_gene: TRBV12-3/TRBV12-4
d_gene: NA
CDR3aa: CASSFGGEQYF
CDR3nt: TGTGCCAGCAGTTTTGGGGGCGAGCAGTACTTC

abundance: many
j_gene: TRBJ1-2
v_gene: TRBV5-1
d_gene: NA
CDR3aa: CASSLGGSRPANYGYTF
CDR3nt: TGCGCCAGCAGCTTGGGGGGTTCTCGTCCCGCTAACTATGGCTACACCTTC

abundance: many
j_gene: TRBJ2-1
v_gene: TRBV25-1
d_gene: NA
CDR3aa: CASSEPNRRGEQFF
CDR3nt: TGTGCCAGCAGTGAACCAAATCGCCGCGGTGAGCAGTTCTTC

abundance: many
j_gene: TRBJ1-2
v_gene: TRBV5-6
d_gene: NA
CDR3aa: CASELKDLYGYTF
CDR3nt: TGTGCCAGCGAGTTGAAGGATCTCTATGGCTACACCTTC

abundance: many
j_gene: TRBJ2-7
v_gene: TRBV20-1
d_gene: TRBD1
CDR3aa: CSATGTGPLGEQYF
CDR3nt: TGCAGTGCCACCGGGACAGGTCCATTAGGGGAGCAGTACTTC